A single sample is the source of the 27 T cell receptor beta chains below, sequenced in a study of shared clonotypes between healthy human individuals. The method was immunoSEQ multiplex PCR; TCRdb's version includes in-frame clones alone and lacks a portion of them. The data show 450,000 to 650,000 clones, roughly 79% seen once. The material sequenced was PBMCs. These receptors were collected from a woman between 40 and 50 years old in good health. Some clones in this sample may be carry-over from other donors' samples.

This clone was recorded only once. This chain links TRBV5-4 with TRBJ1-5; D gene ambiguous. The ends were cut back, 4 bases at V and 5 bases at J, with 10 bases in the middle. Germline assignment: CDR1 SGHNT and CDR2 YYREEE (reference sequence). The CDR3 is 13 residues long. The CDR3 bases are TGTGCCAGCAGCGTAAGTTTGGATCAGCCCCAGCATTTT. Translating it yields CASSVSLDQPQHF.

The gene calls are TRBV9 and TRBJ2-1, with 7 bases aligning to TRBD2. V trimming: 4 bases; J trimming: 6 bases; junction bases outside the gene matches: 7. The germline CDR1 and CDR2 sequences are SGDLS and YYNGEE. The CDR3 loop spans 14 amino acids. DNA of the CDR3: TGTGCCAGCAGCCCGACCGGCGGGGGCAATGAGCAGTTCTTC. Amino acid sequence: CASSPTGGGNEQFF.

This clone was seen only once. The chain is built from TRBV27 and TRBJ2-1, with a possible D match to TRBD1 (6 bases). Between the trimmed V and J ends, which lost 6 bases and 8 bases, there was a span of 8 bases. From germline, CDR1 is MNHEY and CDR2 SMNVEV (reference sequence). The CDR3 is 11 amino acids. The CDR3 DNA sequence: TGTGCCAGCAGGCAGGGGTATGAGCAGTTCTTC. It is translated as CASRQGYEQFF.

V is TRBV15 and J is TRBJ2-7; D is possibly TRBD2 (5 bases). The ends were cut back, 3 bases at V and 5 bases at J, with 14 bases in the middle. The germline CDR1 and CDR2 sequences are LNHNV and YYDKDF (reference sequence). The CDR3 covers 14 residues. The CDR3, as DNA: TGTGCCACCAGCAGGAGGGCGCGGATCGACGAGCAGTACTTC. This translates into CATSRRARIDEQYF.

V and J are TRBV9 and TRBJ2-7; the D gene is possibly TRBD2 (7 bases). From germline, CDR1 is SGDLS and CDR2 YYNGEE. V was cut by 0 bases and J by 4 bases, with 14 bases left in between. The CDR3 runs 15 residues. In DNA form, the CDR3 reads TGTGCCAGCAGCGTAGCTAGCGGACAGATATACGAGCAGTACTTC. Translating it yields CASSVASGQIYEQYF.

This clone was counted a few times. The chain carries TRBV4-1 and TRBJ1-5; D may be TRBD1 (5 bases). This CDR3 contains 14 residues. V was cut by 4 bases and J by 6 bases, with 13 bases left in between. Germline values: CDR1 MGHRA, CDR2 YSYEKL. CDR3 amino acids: CASSPVGGGQPQHF. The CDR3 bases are TGCGCCAGCAGCCCCGTGGGGGGAGGTCAGCCCCAGCATTTT.

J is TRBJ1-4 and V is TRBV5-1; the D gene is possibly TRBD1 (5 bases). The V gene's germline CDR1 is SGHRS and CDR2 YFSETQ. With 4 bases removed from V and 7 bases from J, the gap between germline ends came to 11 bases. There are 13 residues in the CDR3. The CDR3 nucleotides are TGCGCCAGCAGCCGGACATATTCTGAAAAACTGTTTTTT. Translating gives CASSRTYSEKLFF. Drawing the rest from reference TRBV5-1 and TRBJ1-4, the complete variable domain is KAGVTQTPRYLIKTRGQQVTLSCSPISGHRSVSWYQQTPGQGLQFLFEYFSETQRNKGNFPGRFSGRQFSNSRSEMNVSTLELGDSALYLCASSRTYSEKLFFGSGTQLSVL.

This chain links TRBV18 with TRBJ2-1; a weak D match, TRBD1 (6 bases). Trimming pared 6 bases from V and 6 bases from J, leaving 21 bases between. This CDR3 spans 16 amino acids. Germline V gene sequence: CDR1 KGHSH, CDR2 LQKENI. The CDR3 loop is CASSPTGSRSLNEQFF. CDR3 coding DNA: TGTGCCAGCTCCCCCACAGGGAGCCGGAGCCTCAATGAGCAGTTCTTC.

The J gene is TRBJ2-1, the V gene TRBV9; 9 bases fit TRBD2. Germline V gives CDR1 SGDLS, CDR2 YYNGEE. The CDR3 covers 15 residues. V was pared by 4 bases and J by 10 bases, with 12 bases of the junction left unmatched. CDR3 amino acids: CASSTRGLAGTEQFF. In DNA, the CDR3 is TGTGCCAGCAGCACCAGGGGCCTAGCGGGAACGGAGCAGTTCTTC.

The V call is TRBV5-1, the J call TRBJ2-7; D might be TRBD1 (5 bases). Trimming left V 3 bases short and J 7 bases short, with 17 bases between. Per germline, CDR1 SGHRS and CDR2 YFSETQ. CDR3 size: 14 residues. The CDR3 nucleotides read TGCGCCAGCAGCTCGACAGTGACTTCTAAGGAGCAGTACTTC. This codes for CASSSTVTSKEQYF.

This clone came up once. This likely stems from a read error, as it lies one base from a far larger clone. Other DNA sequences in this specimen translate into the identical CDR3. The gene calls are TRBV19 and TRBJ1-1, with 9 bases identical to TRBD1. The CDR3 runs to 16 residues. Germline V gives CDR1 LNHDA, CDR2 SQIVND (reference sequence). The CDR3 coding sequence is TGTGCCAGTAGGATCGGGTCCGGGACAGGGCCCACTGAAGCCTTCTTT. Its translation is CASRIGSGTGPTEAFF.

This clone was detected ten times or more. CDR3 DNA: TGTGCCAGCAGTGGCGGGAGTGGCTCTTGGGGACACAATGAGCAGTTCTTC. The encoded protein is CASSGGSGSWGHNEQFF. The V and J genes are TRBV6-1 and TRBJ2-1; 7 nucleotides agree with TRBD2. Germline assignment: CDR1 MNHNS and CDR2 SASEGT. Germline trimming cut 4 bases from V and 5 bases from J; bases unmatched to any gene: 14. This CDR3 is 17 amino acids long.

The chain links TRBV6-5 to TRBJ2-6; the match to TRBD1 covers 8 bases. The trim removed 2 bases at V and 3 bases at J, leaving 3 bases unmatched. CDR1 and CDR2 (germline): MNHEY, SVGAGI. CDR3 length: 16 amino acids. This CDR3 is CASSYDRGSGANVLTF. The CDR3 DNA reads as TGTGCCAGCAGTTACGACAGGGGAAGTGGGGCCAACGTCCTGACTTTC.

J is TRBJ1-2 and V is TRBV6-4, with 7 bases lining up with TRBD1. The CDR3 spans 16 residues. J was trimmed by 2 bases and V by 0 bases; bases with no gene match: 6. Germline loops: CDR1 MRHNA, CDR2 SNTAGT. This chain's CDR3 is CASSDSRQGSNYGYTF. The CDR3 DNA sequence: TGTGCCAGCAGTGACTCAAGACAGGGATCGAACTATGGCTACACCTTC.

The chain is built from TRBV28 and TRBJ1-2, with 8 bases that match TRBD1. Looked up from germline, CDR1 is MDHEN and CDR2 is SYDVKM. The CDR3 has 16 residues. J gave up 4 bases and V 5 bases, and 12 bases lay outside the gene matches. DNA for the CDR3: TGTGCCAGCAGTAGCCTGACAGGGGCAGAAGGCTATGGCTACACCTTC. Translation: CASSSLTGAEGYGYTF.

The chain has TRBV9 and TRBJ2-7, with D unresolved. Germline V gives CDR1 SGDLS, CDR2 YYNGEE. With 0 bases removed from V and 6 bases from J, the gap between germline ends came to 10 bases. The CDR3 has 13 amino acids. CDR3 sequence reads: CASSVGKHAEQYF. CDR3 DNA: TGTGCCAGCAGCGTAGGAAAGCATGCCGAGCAGTACTTC.

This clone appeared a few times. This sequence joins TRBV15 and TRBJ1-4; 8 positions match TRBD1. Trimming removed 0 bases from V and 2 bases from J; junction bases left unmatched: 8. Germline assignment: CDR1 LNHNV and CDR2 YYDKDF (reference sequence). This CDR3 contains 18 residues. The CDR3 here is CATSREWTGSSTNEKLFF. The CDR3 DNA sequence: TGTGCCACCAGCAGAGAATGGACAGGGAGCTCTACTAATGAAAAACTGTTTTTT.

In nucleotides, the CDR3 is TGTGCCAGCATCTCGTTAGGTCAGGGGAACTATGGCTACACCTTC. Residues: CASISLGQGNYGYTF. This chain joins TRBV28 and TRBJ1-2; D perhaps matches TRBD1 (6 bases). The ends were cut back, 7 bases at V and 2 bases at J, with 17 bases in the middle. CDR3 length equals 15 residues. Germline assignment: CDR1 MDHEN and CDR2 SYDVKM.

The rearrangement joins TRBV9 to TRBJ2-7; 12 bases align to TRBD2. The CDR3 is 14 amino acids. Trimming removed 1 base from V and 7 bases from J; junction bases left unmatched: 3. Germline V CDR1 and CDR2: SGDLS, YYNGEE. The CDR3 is CASSVSSGRGEQYF. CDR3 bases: TGTGCCAGCAGCGTATCTAGCGGGAGGGGTGAGCAGTACTTC.

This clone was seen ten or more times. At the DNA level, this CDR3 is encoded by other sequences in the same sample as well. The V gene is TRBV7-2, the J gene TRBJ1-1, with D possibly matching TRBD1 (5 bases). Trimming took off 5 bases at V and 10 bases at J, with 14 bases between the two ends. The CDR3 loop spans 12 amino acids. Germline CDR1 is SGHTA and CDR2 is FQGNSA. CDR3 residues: CASSDQGLGAFF. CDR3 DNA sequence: TGTGCCAGCAGCGATCAGGGACTCGGAGCTTTCTTT.

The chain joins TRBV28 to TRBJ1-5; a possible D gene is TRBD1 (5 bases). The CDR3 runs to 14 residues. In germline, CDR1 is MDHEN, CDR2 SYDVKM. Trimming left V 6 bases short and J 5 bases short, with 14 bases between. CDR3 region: CASRPTEGYQPQHF. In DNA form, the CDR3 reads TGTGCCAGCAGGCCAACCGAGGGGTATCAGCCCCAGCATTTT.

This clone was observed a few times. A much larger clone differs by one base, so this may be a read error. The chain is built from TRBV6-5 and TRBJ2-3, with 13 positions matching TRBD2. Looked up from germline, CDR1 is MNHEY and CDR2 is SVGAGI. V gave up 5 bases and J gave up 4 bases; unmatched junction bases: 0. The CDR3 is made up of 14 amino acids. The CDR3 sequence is CASSGLAGADTQYF. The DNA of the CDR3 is TGTGCCAGCAGTGGACTAGCGGGAGCAGATACGCAGTATTTT.

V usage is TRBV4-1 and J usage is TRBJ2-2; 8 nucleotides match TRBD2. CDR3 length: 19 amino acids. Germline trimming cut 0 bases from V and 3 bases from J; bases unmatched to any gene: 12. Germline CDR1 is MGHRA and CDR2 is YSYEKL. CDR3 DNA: TGCGCCAGCAGCCAAGATCCAGCGGGAGATACGCAGGACACCGGGGAGCTGTTTTTT. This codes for CASSQDPAGDTQDTGELFF.

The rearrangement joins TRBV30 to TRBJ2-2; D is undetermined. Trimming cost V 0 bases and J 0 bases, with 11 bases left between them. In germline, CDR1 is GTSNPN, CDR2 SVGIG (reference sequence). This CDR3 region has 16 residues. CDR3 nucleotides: TGTGCCTGGAGTGTACTAAGCCCAACGAACACCGGGGAGCTGTTTTTT. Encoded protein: CAWSVLSPTNTGELFF.

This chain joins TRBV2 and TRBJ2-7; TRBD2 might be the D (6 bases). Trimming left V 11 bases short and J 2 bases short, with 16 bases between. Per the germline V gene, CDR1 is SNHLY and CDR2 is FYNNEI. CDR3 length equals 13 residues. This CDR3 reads CAVLGGDAYEQYF. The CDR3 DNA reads TGTGCCGTACTAGGAGGGGACGCCTACGAGCAGTACTTC.

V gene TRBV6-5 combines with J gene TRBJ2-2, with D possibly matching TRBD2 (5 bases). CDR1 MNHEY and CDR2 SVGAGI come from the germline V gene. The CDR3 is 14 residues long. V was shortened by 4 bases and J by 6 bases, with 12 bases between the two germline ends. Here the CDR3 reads CASSSTPSPGELFF. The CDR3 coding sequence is TGTGCCAGCAGTTCGACTCCTAGCCCCGGGGAGCTGTTTTTT.

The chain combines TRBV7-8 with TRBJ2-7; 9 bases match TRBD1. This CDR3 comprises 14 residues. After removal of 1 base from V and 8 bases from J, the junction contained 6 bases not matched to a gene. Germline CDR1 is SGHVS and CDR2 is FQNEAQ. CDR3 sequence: CASSLEGQGFKQYF. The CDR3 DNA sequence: TGTGCCAGCAGCTTAGAGGGACAGGGATTTAAGCAGTACTTC. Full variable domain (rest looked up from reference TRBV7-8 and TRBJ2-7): GAGVSQSPRYKVAKRGQDVALRCDPISGHVSLFWYQQALGQGPEFLTYFQNEAQLDKSGLPSDRFFAERPEGSVSTLKIQRTQQEDSAVYLCASSLEGQGFKQYFGPGTRLTVT.